The T cell receptor (beta chain) under discussion was sequenced for a study of blood T cell repertoires in COVID-19. Sequencing was performed with immunoSEQ multiplex PCR; in TCRdb, only in-frame clones are kept and a portion is missing. The repertoire consists of approximately 30,000 clones, with over 70% occurring once and the leading ten covering 45% to 60%. V was trimmed by 5 bases and J by 4 bases, leaving 11 bases between them. CDR1 SGHAT and CDR2 FQNNGV come from the germline V gene. CDR3 length: 13 amino acids. The chain uses TRBV11-2 and TRBJ1-1; D is ambiguous. The source material was peripheral blood. This sequence was found in a man aged 50 to 60 with active or convalescent COVID-19. Written as DNA, the CDR3 is TGTGCCAGCAGCCGGACTGCCAGCACTGAAGCTTTCTTT. Protein product: CASSRTASTEAFF.